Following are 28 T cell receptor beta chains from one sample sequenced in a study of T cells after yellow fever vaccination. In TCRdb, the 5' RACE reads were re-called with MiXCR into one record per CDR3 protein. This sample has roughly 4,400 distinct CDR3 sequences, with 3% to 4.5% found just once. The sample was PBMCs, either bulk or a sorted T-cell subset (CD4+, CD8+, memory, or dextramer-sorted; not recorded which), taken 15 days after the yellow fever booster vaccination. These receptors were obtained from a man aged 25 to 40 who received the YFV17D yellow fever vaccine.

This clonotype was seen ten or more times. This sequence joins TRBV6-1 and TRBJ2-3; possible D gene TRBD1, 5 bases. The CDR3 covers 13 residues. Germline CDR1 and CDR2: MNHNS and SASEGT. Trimming left V 8 bases short and J 3 bases short, with 12 bases between. The CDR3 DNA follows: TGTGCCAGCTCCAGACGGACAACAGATACGCAGTATTTT. Translated, it gives CASSRRTTDTQYF.

This clonotype was picked up many times. The gene calls are TRBV28 and TRBJ1-1, with TRBD1 as a possible D gene (6 bases). Germline V gene data show CDR1 as MDHEN and CDR2 as SYDVKM. CDR3 length equals 15 residues. Trimming shortened V by 4 bases and J by 3 bases, and 15 bases separated the two germline ends. DNA for the CDR3: TGTGCCAGCAGTTCCAACAGGGAGTCGGACACTGAAGCTTTCTTT. This gives the protein CASSSNRESDTEAFF.

This clonotype showed up many times. V gene TRBV18 combines with J gene TRBJ1-1; maybe TRBD1 (6 bases). This CDR3 is built from 15 residues. Germline V gives CDR1 KGHSH, CDR2 LQKENI. V was trimmed by 3 bases and J by 4 bases, leaving 15 bases between them. The CDR3 DNA sequence: TGTGCCAGCTCACCTTTCGGGGGCGCGGGCACTGAAGCTTTCTTT. Residues: CASSPFGGAGTEAFF.

This clonotype counts as medium-sized. V is TRBV10-2 and J is TRBJ1-6; D remains unclear. The CDR3 is 12 amino acids. Trimming took off 7 bases at V and 9 bases at J, with 10 bases between the two ends. Germline lookup yields CDR1 WSHSY and CDR2 SAAADI. The CDR3 protein is CASNSNSSPLHF. DNA of the CDR3: TGCGCCAGCAATTCTAATAGTTCACCCCTCCACTTT.

This clonotype was counted ten times or more. This chain links TRBV29-1 with TRBJ2-5, with a tentative D call TRBD2 (6 bases). The CDR3 has 12 amino acids. V was shortened by 4 bases and J by 5 bases, with 11 bases between the two germline ends. The germline gives CDR1 SQVTM, CDR2 ANQGSEA. The CDR3: CSVGLGLETQYF. In nucleotides, the CDR3 is TGCAGCGTTGGACTAGGATTGGAGACCCAGTACTTC. The variable domain in full, with the rest retrieved from reference TRBV29-1 and TRBJ2-5, is SAVISQKPSRDICQRGTSLTIQCQVDSQVTMMFWYRQQPGQSLTLIATANQGSEATYESGFVIDKFPISRPNLTFSTLTVSNMSPEDSSIYLCSVGLGLETQYFGPGTRLLVL.

At least ten counts were recorded for this clonotype. The genes are TRBV2 and TRBJ2-1; 16 nucleotides match TRBD2. CDR3 length: 19 amino acids. The junction had 9 bases not matched to a gene; V was cut back by 3 bases and J by 4 bases. Germline CDR1 SNHLY, CDR2 FYNNEI. The CDR3 DNA sequence: TGTGCCAGCAGTGACAAGGGACTAGCGGGGGGGAGGGATTACAATGAGCAGTTCTTC. Residues: CASSDKGLAGGRDYNEQFF.

This clonotype was seen at least ten times. The V call is TRBV5-6, the J call TRBJ2-1; D call uncertain. The ends were cut back, 2 bases at V and 1 base at J, with 16 bases in the middle. CDR1 SGHDT and CDR2 YYEEEE come from the germline V gene. The CDR3 has 17 amino acids. CDR3 protein: CASSFLDAVQSYNEQFF. In DNA, the CDR3 is TGTGCCAGCAGCTTTTTAGACGCCGTGCAATCCTACAATGAGCAGTTCTTC. Drawing the rest from reference TRBV5-6 and TRBJ2-1, the complete variable domain is DAGVTQSPTHLIKTRGQQVTLRCSPKSGHDTVSWYQQALGQGPQFIFQYYEEEERQRGNFPDRFSGHQFPNYSSELNVNALLLGDSALYLCASSFLDAVQSYNEQFFGPGTRLTVL.

This clonotype was detected many times. The chain carries TRBV25-1 and TRBJ2-7; D unresolved. V lost 4 bases and J lost 8, with 15 bases in between. The CDR3 covers 13 residues. CDR1 is MGHDK and CDR2 is SYGVNS in the germline V gene. The CDR3 nucleotides read TGTGCCAGCAGTGGAGTAACCTGGGTGAAGCAGTACTTC. Translated: CASSGVTWVKQYF.

Many counts were recorded for this clonotype. The chain carries TRBV6-2 or TRBV6-3 and TRBJ2-5, with D hard to call. CDR3 length: 13 residues. The germline CDR1 and CDR2 sequences are MNHEY and SVGEGT. V dropped 6 bases and J dropped 0 bases, with 8 bases sitting between them. The CDR3 region has the DNA TGTGCCAGCAGGTCCCCGTACCAAGAGACCCAGTACTTC. Its translation: CASRSPYQETQYF.

The chain uses TRBV13 and TRBJ2-1; 8 positions agree with TRBD2. Unmatched junction bases numbered 15, after V lost 5 bases and J lost 0 bases. Germline CDR1 PRHDT, CDR2 FYEKMQ (reference sequence). This CDR3 has 19 residues. The CDR3 loop reads CASSTVTREDPNSYNEQFF. CDR3 nucleotide sequence: TGTGCCAGCAGCACAGTAACGCGGGAGGATCCGAACTCCTACAATGAGCAGTTCTTC.

Many counts were recorded for this clonotype. The chain joins TRBV12-3 or TRBV12-4 to TRBJ2-5, with unresolved D. V gave up 6 bases and J gave up 4 bases, with 9 bases separating them. This CDR3 contains 12 residues. The CDR3 region has the DNA TGTGCCAGCAGGACCAATGGAGAGACCCAGTACTTC. This sequence encodes CASRTNGETQYF.

In its sample, this clonotype was seen many times. The chain has TRBV20-1 and TRBJ1-1, with TRBD1 as a possible D gene (5 bases). V was trimmed by 3 bases and J by 2 bases, leaving 10 bases between them. There are 13 residues in the CDR3. Germline-derived CDR1 and CDR2 are DFQATT and SNEGSKA (reference sequence). This chain's CDR3 is CSASQGLNTEAFF. DNA of the CDR3: TGCAGTGCTAGTCAGGGACTAAACACTGAAGCTTTCTTT.

This clonotype was observed at least ten times. The rearrangement joins TRBV5-6 to TRBJ2-7; TRBD1 might be the D (7 bases). From germline, CDR1 is SGHDT and CDR2 YYEEEE. The CDR3 loop spans 15 amino acids. Deletions cut 0 bases from V and 2 bases from J, with 12 bases between. Here the CDR3 DNA reads TGTGCCAGCAGCTTGGTCGGCAGGGGGGCCTACGAGCAGTACTTC. Amino acids: CASSLVGRGAYEQYF.

This clonotype came up many times. The V gene is TRBV28, the J gene TRBJ2-7; 10 positions agree with TRBD1. The CDR3 totals 15 residues. The V and J ends lost 4 bases and 5 bases, in that order; junction bases with no gene match: 8. Germline V gives CDR1 MDHEN, CDR2 SYDVKM. CDR3 nucleotides: TGTGCCAGCAGTTCATGGGGGACAGGGGAAAACGAGCAGTACTTC. It yields the protein CASSSWGTGENEQYF.

This clonotype is deemed medium-sized (0.01 to 0.1%). This chain joins TRBV7-2 and TRBJ2-7; D unclear. The ends were cut back, 6 bases at V and 6 bases at J, with 21 bases in the middle. Germline CDR1 is SGHTA and CDR2 is FQGNSA. There are 15 residues in the CDR3. CDR3 nucleotides: TGTGCCAGCAGACCATTTCTACAGCCGGTCGGCGAGCAGTACTTC. It encodes CASRPFLQPVGEQYF.

This clonotype has ten or more counts. V is TRBV9 and J is TRBJ2-2, with D possibly matching TRBD2 (5 bases). The CDR3 is 14 residues long. V was trimmed by 6 bases and J by 0 bases, leaving 9 bases between them. The germline V gene encodes CDR1 SGDLS and CDR2 YYNGEE. CDR3 amino acids: CASKEASNTGELFF. The DNA of the CDR3 is TGTGCCAGCAAGGAGGCTTCGAACACCGGGGAGCTGTTTTTT.

In its sample, this clonotype was seen many times. The CDR3 sequence: CASSSGQNFQETQYF. As DNA, the CDR3 is TGTGCCAGCAGCTCCGGACAGAACTTCCAAGAGACCCAGTACTTC. The chain has TRBV11-2 and TRBJ2-5; tentatively, D is TRBD1 (6 bases). The CDR3 extends over 15 amino acids. The V end was cut by 4 bases, the J end by 1 base, with 13 bases between. From germline, CDR1 is SGHAT and CDR2 FQNNGV.

By proportion, this clonotype is medium-sized. The chain carries TRBV20-1 and TRBJ2-5; maybe TRBD1 (6 bases). The CDR3 loop spans 14 amino acids. Trimming took 7 bases from V and 5 from J, leaving 20 bases between them. CDR1 and CDR2 from the germline V gene are DFQATT and SNEGSKA (reference sequence). CDR3 sequence: CSVQLRTESETQYF. The CDR3 DNA follows: TGCAGTGTCCAACTAAGGACAGAGTCGGAGACCCAGTACTTC.

Ten or more counts support this clonotype. The chain combines TRBV6-5 with TRBJ2-2; the match to TRBD1 covers 12 bases. Germline loops: CDR1 MNHEY, CDR2 SVGAGI. The CDR3 runs 15 residues. V shed 6 bases and J 3 bases; nucleotides not matched to a gene: 2. The CDR3 spells CASRGQGAYTGELFF. CDR3 DNA: TGTGCCAGCAGGGGACAGGGGGCTTACACCGGGGAGCTGTTTTTT.

This chain links TRBV4-2 with TRBJ1-1; D is possibly TRBD1 (6 bases). V gave up 0 bases and J gave up 0 bases, with 11 bases separating them. This CDR3 is built from 16 residues. CDR1 and CDR2 (germline): LGHNA, YNFKEQ. CDR3 sequence (DNA): TGTGCCAGCAGCCAAGATCCGCAGGGGATGAACACTGAAGCTTTCTTT. The encoded protein is CASSQDPQGMNTEAFF.

This clonotype was seen at least ten times. The V call is TRBV30, the J call TRBJ1-1; unclear D gene. The CDR3 consists of 13 residues. Germline loops: CDR1 GTSNPN, CDR2 SVGIG (reference sequence). Trimming removed 2 bases at V and 2 bases at J, with 9 bases between. CDR3 loop: CAWSSVINTEAFF. The CDR3, as DNA: TGTGCCTGGAGTAGTGTGATTAACACTGAAGCTTTCTTT. Full variable domain (missing parts from reference TRBV30 and TRBJ1-1): SQTIHQWPATLVQPVGSPLSLECTVEGTSNPNLYWYRQAAGRGLQLLFYSVGIGQISSEVPQNLSASRPQDRQFILSSKKLLLSDSGFYLCAWSSVINTEAFFGQGTRLTVV.

This clonotype was detected many times. This chain uses TRBV29-1 with TRBJ2-2; weak D call: TRBD1 (6 bases). With 0 bases removed from V and 7 bases from J, the gap between germline ends came to 9 bases. From germline, CDR1 is SQVTM and CDR2 ANQGSEA. The CDR3 is made up of 13 amino acids. CDR3 residues: CSVEEGGVGELFF. The CDR3 nucleotides are TGCAGCGTTGAAGAAGGGGGAGTCGGGGAGCTGTTTTTT.

This clonotype was detected many times. The V gene is TRBV14, the J gene TRBJ2-7; perhaps TRBD1 as D (6 bases). Trimming removed 0 bases from V and 8 bases from J, with 14 bases in between. CDR3 size: 14 residues. The germline gives CDR1 SGHDN, CDR2 FVKESK. This chain's CDR3 is CASSQEAGVLKQYF. In DNA, the CDR3 is TGTGCCAGCAGCCAAGAGGCAGGGGTCTTGAAGCAGTACTTC.

The sample holds many counts of this clonotype. The chain has TRBV3-1 and TRBJ2-3; 11 bases are a match to TRBD2. The trim removed 0 bases at V and 6 bases at J, leaving 2 bases unmatched. This CDR3 is built from 15 residues. Per germline, CDR1 LGHDT and CDR2 YNNKEL (reference sequence). The CDR3 DNA follows: TGTGCCAGCAGCCAAGAACTAGCGGGAGCTGATACGCAGTATTTT. It codes for CASSQELAGADTQYF.

This clonotype was picked up many times. The junction departs from germline at one end; a sequencing error may be responsible. J is TRBJ2-2 and V is TRBV12-3 or TRBV12-4; D is undetermined. This CDR3 region has 14 residues. The CDR3 sequence is CASSFGVNTGELFF. CDR3 in DNA: TGTGCCAGTAGTTTTGGGGTAAACACCGGGGAGCTGTTTTTT.

This sequence joins TRBV7-3 and TRBJ2-2, with no clear D. The germline V and J ends were trimmed by 5 bases and 6 bases, with 10 bases remaining between them. The V gene's germline CDR1 is SGHTA and CDR2 FQGTGA. The CDR3 spans 13 residues. CDR3 sequence: CASSNRMPGELFF. CDR3 DNA sequence: TGTGCCAGCAGCAACCGTATGCCCGGGGAGCTGTTTTTT.

This clonotype was observed at least ten times. This chain links TRBV5-6 with TRBJ2-1, with TRBD2 identical over 14 bases. The CDR3 has 17 residues. The germline CDR1 and CDR2 sequences are SGHDT and YYEEEE. The ends lost 3 bases at V and 0 bases at J; junction bases unmatched: 2. CDR3 amino acids: CASSWGLAGASYNEQFF. The DNA of the CDR3 is TGTGCCAGCAGCTGGGGACTAGCGGGGGCCTCCTACAATGAGCAGTTCTTC.

By share, this clonotype counts as medium-sized. The chain couples TRBV12-3 or TRBV12-4 to TRBJ1-1; the match to TRBD1 covers 7 bases. J lost 6 bases, V lost 6 bases, and 7 bases had no gene match. The CDR3 sequence is 13 residues long. CDR3 protein: CASRPTGAAEAFF. The CDR3 DNA follows: TGTGCCAGCAGACCAACAGGGGCGGCTGAAGCTTTCTTT.